A selection of T cell receptor beta chains follows, all from one sample in a study of cytomegalovirus exposure and HLA in healthy donors. The repertoire was sequenced with immunoSEQ multiplex PCR; TCRdb's copy has only in-frame clones and lacks some. The ten top clones account for roughly 5.4%, within a sample of around 65,000 clones. Sequences were obtained from PBMCs. The origin of the receptors is a young man in good health and CMV-seropositive. Both conserved end residues are part of each CDR3. Each record gives: D gene, V gene, CDR3 protein. A D gene is named only where the DNA matches it firmly.

TRBD2,TRBV4-2,CASSEPGGESDTQYF
TRBD1,TRBV6-1,CASRWGQNSGNTIYF
TRBD2,TRBV11-2,CASSLESVGLAYEQYF
NA,TRBV6-1,CASSRTEGDTEAFF
TRBD2,TRBV7-7,CASSFSGSGSETQYF
NA,TRBV4-2,CASSQEGGANQPQHF
TRBD1,TRBV6-1,CASTQPGTENTEAFF
NA,TRBV4-2,CASSQDGRANQPQHF
TRBD2,TRBV5-1,CASSLGTSGSGTDTQYF
NA,TRBV4-1,CASSQKLGAILNQPQHF
NA,TRBV9,CASSPRTDTEAFF
TRBD1,TRBV7-8,CASSPTAGGADTGELFF
TRBD1,TRBV9,CASSTTRGTGERNTKETQYF
NA,TRBV27,CASSPRIHLDTYEQYF
NA,TRBV30,CACFLQGGYGYTF
NA,TRBV29-1,CSVVSAENTEAFF
NA,TRBV7-2,CASSHQTGADTQYF
TRBD1,TRBV6-6,CASRLGQGLSEQYF
NA,TRBV6-6,CASSSGALGSYEQYF
NA,TRBV4-1,CASKATGLYGYTF
TRBD1,TRBV19,CASSIQRAGTGYNEQFF
TRBD1,TRBV7-9,CASSLVGQGVNEQFF